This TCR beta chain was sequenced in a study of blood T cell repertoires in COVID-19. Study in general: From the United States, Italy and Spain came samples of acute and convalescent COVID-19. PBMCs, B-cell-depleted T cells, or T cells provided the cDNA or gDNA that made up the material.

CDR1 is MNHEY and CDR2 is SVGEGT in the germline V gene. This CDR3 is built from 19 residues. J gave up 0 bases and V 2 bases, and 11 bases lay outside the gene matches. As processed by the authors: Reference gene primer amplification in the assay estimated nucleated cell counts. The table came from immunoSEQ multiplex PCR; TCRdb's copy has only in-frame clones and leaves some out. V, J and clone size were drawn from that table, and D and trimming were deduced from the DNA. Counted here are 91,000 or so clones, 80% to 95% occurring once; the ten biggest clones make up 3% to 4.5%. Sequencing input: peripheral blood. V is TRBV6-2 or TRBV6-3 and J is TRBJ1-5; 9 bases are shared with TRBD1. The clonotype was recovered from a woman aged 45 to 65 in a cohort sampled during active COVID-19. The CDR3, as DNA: TGTGCCAGCAGTTACACCAACAGGGGGCGAGGGTATAGCAATCAGCCCCAGCATTTT. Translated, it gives CASSYTNRGRGYSNQPQHF.